One and the same sample provided the 5 T cell receptor beta chains below, sequenced in a study of shared clonotypes between healthy human individuals. Repertoires were generated with immunoSEQ multiplex PCR, while TCRdb's copy carries only in-frame clones and drops some. The table has 2,500,000 or so clones, approximately 93% seen once. Sequenced: naive CD4+ T cells from PBMCs. The subset here: CD45RA+ positively selected. The receptors come from a man between 18 and 35 years old in good health. Some clones in this sample may be carry-over from other donors' samples.

The J gene is TRBJ1-3, the V gene TRBV28; no definite D call. CDR3 size: 17 residues. V lost 2 bases to trimming and J lost 0 bases, with 14 bases between them. The germline CDR1 and CDR2 sequences are MDHEN and SYDVKM. As DNA, the CDR3 is TGTGCCAGCAGTTTAGGGTCTCACTCCTACTCTGGAAACACCATATATTTT. Encoded protein: CASSLGSHSYSGNTIYF. Filled out from reference TRBV28 and TRBJ1-3, the complete variable domain reads DVKVTQSSRYLVKRTGEKVFLECVQDMDHENMFWYRQDPGLGLRLIYFSYDVKMKEKGDIPEGYSVSREKKERFSLILESASTNQTSMYLCASSLGSHSYSGNTIYFGEGSWLTVV.

The chain uses TRBV11-2 and TRBJ2-1; 8 bases align to TRBD2. CDR1 is SGHAT, CDR2 FQNNGV, per germline. J lost 2 bases, V lost 5 bases, and 5 bases had no gene match. The CDR3 is 15 residues long. This chain's CDR3 is CASSRVAGPYNEQFF. DNA of the CDR3: TGTGCCAGCAGCCGTGTAGCGGGACCCTACAATGAGCAGTTCTTC.

CDR3 sequence reads: CASGRDRTTEQYF. CDR3 nucleotides: TGTGCCAGCGGGCGGGACAGAACCACCGAGCAGTACTTC. The rearrangement uses TRBV27 and TRBJ2-7; tentatively, D is TRBD1 (7 bases). V gave up 8 bases and J gave up 6 bases, with 17 bases separating them. The CDR3 is made up of 13 amino acids. CDR1 MNHEY and CDR2 SMNVEV come from the germline V gene (reference sequence).

The chain links TRBV10-3 to TRBJ1-3; weak D call: TRBD1 (5 bases). Trimming cost V 1 base and J 0 bases, with 7 bases left between them. The CDR3 spans 15 residues. The germline V gene encodes CDR1 ENHRY and CDR2 SYGVKD. CDR3 in amino acids: CAISELGTSGNTIYF. The CDR3 DNA is TGTGCCATCAGTGAGTTAGGGACCTCTGGAAACACCATATATTTT.

CDR3 sequence reads: CASMSGAFNYQPQHF. In DNA form, the CDR3 reads TGTGCCAGTATGTCGGGGGCCTTTAACTATCAGCCCCAGCATTTT. This chain connects TRBV19 to TRBJ1-5; perhaps TRBD1 as D (6 bases). This CDR3 is 15 amino acids long. CDR1 and CDR2 from the germline V gene are LNHDA and SQIVND (reference sequence). With 7 bases removed from V and 5 bases from J, the gap between germline ends came to 18 bases.